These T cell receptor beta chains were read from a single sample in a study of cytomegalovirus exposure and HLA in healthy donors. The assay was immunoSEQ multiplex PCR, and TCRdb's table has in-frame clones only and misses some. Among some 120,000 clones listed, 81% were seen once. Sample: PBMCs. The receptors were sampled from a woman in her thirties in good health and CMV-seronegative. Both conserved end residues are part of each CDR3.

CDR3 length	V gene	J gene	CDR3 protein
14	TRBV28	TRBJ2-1	CASSRTGVYNEQFF
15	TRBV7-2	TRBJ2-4	CASSRDRLTKNIQYF
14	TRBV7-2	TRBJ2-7	CASSLSQGAYEQYF
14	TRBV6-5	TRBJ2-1	CASINPAGGNEQFF
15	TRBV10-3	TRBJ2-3	CAIWDTGGSADTQYF
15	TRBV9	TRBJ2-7	CASSVQAGASYEQYF
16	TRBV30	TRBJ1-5	CAWSVNLGQANQPQHF
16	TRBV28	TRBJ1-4	CASSPPRQASNEKLFF
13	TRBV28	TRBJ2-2	CASTFRNTGELFF
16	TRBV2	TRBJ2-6	CASRKTGGSGANVLTF
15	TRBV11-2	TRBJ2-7	CASSITSGPAYEQYF
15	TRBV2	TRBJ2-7	CASSVRTGGSYEQYF
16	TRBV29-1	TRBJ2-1	CSVEGGATGQFNEQFF
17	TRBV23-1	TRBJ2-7	CASSPEGGRAPGREQYF
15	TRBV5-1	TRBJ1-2	CASSSLTVTDHGYTF
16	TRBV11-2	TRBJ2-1	CASSLGILGSHNEQFF
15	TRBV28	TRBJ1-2	CASSPGTGWLYGYTF
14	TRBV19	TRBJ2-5	CASRRRGGGETQYF
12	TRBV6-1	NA	CASSEQDRTQYF
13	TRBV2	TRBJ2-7	CASSRDSYYEQYF
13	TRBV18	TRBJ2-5	CASSPSEEETQYF
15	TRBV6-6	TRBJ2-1	CASSPTRTGSGEQFF
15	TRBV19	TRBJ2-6	CASSIFRSGANVLTF
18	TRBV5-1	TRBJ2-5	CASSPSGGGERSEETQYF
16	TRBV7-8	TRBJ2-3	CASSAGRGTGTDTQYF
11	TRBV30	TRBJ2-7	CAWSGSDEQYF
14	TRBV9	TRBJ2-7	CASNRAGDEYEQYF
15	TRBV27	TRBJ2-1	CASSFGSGEHNEQFF
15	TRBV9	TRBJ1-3	CASSASQGFGNTIYF
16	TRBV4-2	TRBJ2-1	CASSQEIGSSYNEQFF
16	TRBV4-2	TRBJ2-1	CASSQDVAGGGREQFF
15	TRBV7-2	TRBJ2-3	CASSLRGDRTDTQYF
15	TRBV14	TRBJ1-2	CASSASGGSIYGYTF
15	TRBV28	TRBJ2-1	CASSGTSGSINEQFF
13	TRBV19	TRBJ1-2	CASRTGAVGGHTF
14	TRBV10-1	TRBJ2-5	CASSASGTQETQYF
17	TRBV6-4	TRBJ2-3	CASSDDDGGRAKDTQYF
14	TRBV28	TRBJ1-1	CASSPPRREAEAFF
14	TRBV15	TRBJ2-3	CATRGQGAADTQYF
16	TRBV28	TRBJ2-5	CASSSRGAGLQGAQYF
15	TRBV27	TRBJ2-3	CASSFSGGSTDTQYF
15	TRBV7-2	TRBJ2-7	CASSPEDRGPYEQYF
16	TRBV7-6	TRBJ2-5	CASSLAGLAGQETQYF
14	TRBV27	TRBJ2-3	CASSLSTGSDTQYF
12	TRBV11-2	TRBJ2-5	CASSFSTETQYF
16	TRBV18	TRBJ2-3	CASSPKRLGGTDTQYF
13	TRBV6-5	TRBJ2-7	CASTTGGAYEQYF
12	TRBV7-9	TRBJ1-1	CASSKDRDEAFF
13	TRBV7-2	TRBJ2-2	CASSLGPAGELFF
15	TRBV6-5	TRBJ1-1	CANSPRDRRDTEAFF
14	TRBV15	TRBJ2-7	CATSRAGNLYEQYF
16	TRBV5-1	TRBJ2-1	CASSLAGSGRPNEQFF
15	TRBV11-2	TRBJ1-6	CASSLQASYNSPLHF
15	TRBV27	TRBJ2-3	CAISPRVGGADTQYF
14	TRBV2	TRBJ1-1	CASSLTGLRTEAFF
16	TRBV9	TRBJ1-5	CASSALRQDLNQPQHF
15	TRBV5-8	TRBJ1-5	CASSFFKQGVQPQHF